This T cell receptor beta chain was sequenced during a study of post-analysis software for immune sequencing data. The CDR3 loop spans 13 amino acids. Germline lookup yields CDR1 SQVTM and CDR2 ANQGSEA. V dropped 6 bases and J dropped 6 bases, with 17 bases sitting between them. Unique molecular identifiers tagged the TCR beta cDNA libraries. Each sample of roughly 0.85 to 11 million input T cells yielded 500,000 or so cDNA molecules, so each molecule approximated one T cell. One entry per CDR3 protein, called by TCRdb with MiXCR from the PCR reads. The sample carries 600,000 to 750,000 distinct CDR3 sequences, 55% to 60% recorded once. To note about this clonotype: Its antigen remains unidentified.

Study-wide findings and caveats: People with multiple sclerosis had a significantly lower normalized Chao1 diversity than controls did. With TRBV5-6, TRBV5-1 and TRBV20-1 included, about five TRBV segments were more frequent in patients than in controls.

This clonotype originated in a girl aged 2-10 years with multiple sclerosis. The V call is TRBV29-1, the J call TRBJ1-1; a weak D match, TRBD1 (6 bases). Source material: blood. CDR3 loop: CSVREVGAAEAFF. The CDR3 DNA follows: TGCAGCGTCCGAGAGGTGGGGGCCGCTGAAGCTTTCTTT. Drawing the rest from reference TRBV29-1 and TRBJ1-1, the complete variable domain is SAVISQKPSRDICQRGTSLTIQCQVDSQVTMMFWYRQQPGQSLTLIATANQGSEATYESGFVIDKFPISRPNLTFSTLTVSNMSPEDSSIYLCSVREVGAAEAFFGQGTRLTVV.